This entry lists 15 T cell receptor beta chains sequenced from one sample in a study of blood T cell repertoires in COVID-19. Generated by immunoSEQ multiplex PCR, the TCRdb table keeps only in-frame clones and is missing some. The table records about 480,000 clones, roughly 88% of them present only once. Input material: peripheral blood. Receptors originate from a woman aged 50 to 65 with COVID-19, enrolled during active disease.

The J gene is TRBJ2-2, the V gene TRBV5-1, with 7 bases identical to TRBD1. CDR1 and CDR2 (germline): SGHRS, YFSETQ. The V segment lost 2 bases and the J segment 0 bases; nucleotides outside the gene matches: 1. The CDR3 extends over 15 amino acids. The CDR3 DNA reads TGCGCCAGCAGCTTCGGGACAGCGAACACCGGGGAGCTGTTTTTT. Translated: CASSFGTANTGELFF.

This clone has more than one count but fewer than ten. The CDR3: CASSLGRGYGYTF. CDR3 sequence (DNA): TGTGCCAGCAGCTTAGGCAGGGGCTATGGCTACACCTTC. V and J are TRBV7-9 and TRBJ1-2, with D maybe TRBD1 (6 bases). In germline, CDR1 is SEHNR, CDR2 FQNEAQ (reference sequence). V was clipped by 1 base and J by 4 bases, with 7 bases between them. The CDR3 has 13 amino acids.

In DNA, the CDR3 is TGCGCCAGCAGTGAGGGGACAGGGGGCATCACTGAAGCTTTCTTT. Its protein product is CASSEGTGGITEAFF. V and J are TRBV10-1 and TRBJ1-1, with TRBD1 identical over 12 bases. The CDR3 has 15 residues. Germline V gives CDR1 WNHNN, CDR2 SYGVQD (reference sequence). J gave up 4 bases and V 2 bases, and 2 bases lay outside the gene matches.

This chain joins TRBV5-4 and TRBJ2-1; TRBD1 matches 7 bases. Germline trimming cut 0 bases from V and 8 bases from J; bases unmatched to any gene: 11. The CDR3 length is 16 residues. Germline V gives CDR1 SGHNT, CDR2 YYREEE (reference sequence). The CDR3 spells CASSLAARGPLYEQFF. The CDR3 DNA follows: TGTGCCAGCAGCTTGGCCGCGAGGGGGCCCTTATATGAGCAGTTCTTC. The variable domain in full, completed from reference TRBV5-4 and TRBJ2-1, reads ETGVTQSPTHLIKTRGQQVTLRCSSQSGHNTVSWYQQALGQGPQFIFQYYREEENGRGNFPPRFSGLQFPNYSSELNVNALELDDSALYLCASSLAARGPLYEQFFGPGTRLTVL.

V gene TRBV12-3 or TRBV12-4 combines with J gene TRBJ1-2, with TRBD1 identical over 9 bases. Trimming cost V 9 bases and J 8 bases; bases outside gene matches: 10. CDR3 length: 13 residues. CDR3 protein: CASLRQGVPGYTF. The CDR3 DNA is TGTGCCAGTCTTCGACAGGGGGTTCCCGGCTACACCTTC.

V is TRBV6-4 and J is TRBJ2-1; TRBD2 matches at 12 bases. The CDR3 is made up of 15 amino acids. With V trimmed by 4 bases and J by 9 bases, 7 bases remained unmatched. CDR1 and CDR2 (germline): MRHNA, SNTAGT. CDR3 sequence reads: CASSALAGGHGEQFF. The CDR3 coding sequence is TGTGCCAGCAGTGCCCTAGCGGGGGGGCACGGTGAGCAGTTCTTC.

V is TRBV6-5 and J is TRBJ2-7, with D hard to call. The CDR3 spans 11 residues. Germline CDR1 MNHEY, CDR2 SVGAGI. V lost 6 bases and J 5 bases, leaving 8 bases between the germline ends. As DNA, the CDR3 is TGTGCCAGCAGAGTGGCCCACGAGCAGTACTTC. Its protein product is CASRVAHEQYF.

The chain combines TRBV6-5 with TRBJ1-1, with D maybe TRBD1 (5 bases). Germline CDR1 reads MNHEY; CDR2 reads SVGAGI. V was shortened by 3 bases and J by 2 bases, with 10 bases between the two germline ends. This CDR3 is 14 amino acids long. DNA for the CDR3: TGTGCCAGCAGTTATCGGAGGGACAACACTGAAGCTTTCTTT. It codes for CASSYRRDNTEAFF.

The V gene is TRBV5-1, the J gene TRBJ2-7; D perhaps matches TRBD1 (6 bases). Germline-derived CDR1 and CDR2 are SGHRS and YFSETQ. Trimming shortened V by 3 bases and J by 7 bases, and 23 bases separated the two germline ends. The CDR3 has 16 residues. CDR3 loop: CASSSARTDGHREQYF. The CDR3 DNA follows: TGCGCCAGCAGCTCTGCCCGGACAGATGGCCATCGGGAGCAGTACTTC. The variable domain in full, with the rest retrieved from reference TRBV5-1 and TRBJ2-7, is KAGVTQTPRYLIKTRGQQVTLSCSPISGHRSVSWYQQTPGQGLQFLFEYFSETQRNKGNFPGRFSGRQFSNSRSEMNVSTLELGDSALYLCASSSARTDGHREQYFGPGTRLTVT.

V usage is TRBV7-9 and J usage is TRBJ2-7; D not resolved. In germline, CDR1 is SEHNR, CDR2 FQNEAQ (reference sequence). V lost 3 bases to trimming and J lost 6 bases, with 6 bases between them. The CDR3 consists of 11 residues. In DNA form, the CDR3 reads TGTGCCAGCAGCTTGTCCGGCGAGCAGTACTTC. Its protein is CASSLSGEQYF.

This chain uses TRBV15 with TRBJ2-1; TRBD2 matches 9 bases. The CDR3 has 18 amino acids. With 0 bases clipped from V and 6 bases from J, the junction kept 12 bases outside the gene matches. Per germline, CDR1 LNHNV and CDR2 YYDKDF (reference sequence). The CDR3 protein is CATSRDTVLAGRSNEQFF. The CDR3 DNA is TGTGCCACCAGCAGAGATACCGTACTAGCGGGCCGATCCAATGAGCAGTTCTTC.

The genes are TRBV25-1 and TRBJ1-1; a possible D gene is TRBD1 (6 bases). Germline assignment: CDR1 MGHDK and CDR2 SYGVNS. The CDR3 has 12 amino acids. V was shortened by 7 bases and J by 8 bases, with 14 bases between the two germline ends. The CDR3 region has the DNA TGTGCCAGCACCGAAGGGGGGGACGAAGCTTTCTTT. It translates to CASTEGGDEAFF.

The chain combines TRBV5-1 with TRBJ2-1, with TRBD2 matching over 10 bases. Germline assignment: CDR1 SGHRS and CDR2 YFSETQ. The CDR3 has 15 residues. J lost 5 bases, V lost 0 bases, and 2 bases had no gene match. DNA for the CDR3: TGCGCCAGCAGCTTGGGTCTAGCGGGGGACAATGAGCAGTTCTTC. Its translation is CASSLGLAGDNEQFF.

This rearrangement joins TRBV3-1 (or the pseudogene TRBV3-2) to TRBJ2-1; TRBD2 matches at 14 bases. V dropped 1 base and J dropped 8; count of bases not matched to a gene: 7. The CDR3 is 17 amino acids. The V gene's germline CDR1 is LGHDT and CDR2 YNNKEL (reference sequence). CDR3 sequence (DNA): TGTGCCAGCAGCCAAGGACTAGCGGGGGGGCCGGGCGATGAGCAGTTCTTC. It is translated as CASSQGLAGGPGDEQFF.

V gene TRBV18 combines with J gene TRBJ1-4; the match to TRBD1 covers 9 bases. This CDR3 region has 17 residues. Germline loops: CDR1 KGHSH, CDR2 LQKENI. V gave up 3 bases and J gave up 10 bases; unmatched junction bases: 15. CDR3 nucleotides: TGTGCCAGCTCACCCCGGACAGGGGAAGCAGTAGAGGGAAAACTGTTTTTT. It encodes CASSPRTGEAVEGKLFF.